This paragraph reports one TCR beta chain. V was pared by 3 bases and J by 2 bases, with 6 bases of the junction left unmatched. CDR1 is KGHSH, CDR2 LQKENI, per germline. The CDR3 loop spans 16 amino acids. The TCR beta repertoire was assessed by survey-level immunoSEQ sequencing. Repertoires were generated with immunoSEQ multiplex PCR, while TCRdb's copy carries only in-frame clones and drops some. This table holds about 68,000 clones, roughly 95% found once. This clonotype was sampled from a man aged 40-49 years with rheumatoid arthritis. The sequenced material came from PBMCs. The chain uses TRBV18 and TRBJ2-3; the match to TRBD2 covers 9 bases. The CDR3 spells CASSPQRGVLTDTQYF. The CDR3 DNA is TGTGCCAGCTCACCCCAGCGGGGGGTCCTCACAGATACGCAGTATTTT.